Listed here are 32 T cell receptor beta chains from one sample, sequenced in a study of blood T cells in healthy people across ages. A sample-barcoded 5' primer and a J-beta primer mix were used in a second PCR of about 7 to 11 cycles. TCRdb redid the calling of the 5' RACE reads with MiXCR, one entry per CDR3 protein. The sample includes some 1.8 million distinct CDR3 sequences, approximately 39% seen only once; the top ten take about 21%. The sequencing sample was made of blood. These TCRs come from a human donor in good health.

The rearrangement uses TRBV27 and TRBJ2-5; perhaps D is TRBD1 or TRBD2 (5 bases each). Matching the DNA end better, TRBJ2-7 makes the J call doubtful. Germline CDR1 reads MNHEY; CDR2 reads SMNVEV (reference sequence). There are 13 residues in the CDR3. CDR3 in DNA: TGTGCCAGCGGAACCGGGACGGGATACGAGCAGTACTTC. It specifies CASGTGTGYEQYF.

The chain joins TRBV12-3 or TRBV12-4 to TRBJ1-4; D gene ambiguous. The length of the CDR3 is 17 residues. Trimming took off 0 bases at V and 4 bases at J, with 15 bases between the two ends. CDR3 residues: CASSLARDTIYNEKLFF. In DNA, the CDR3 is TGTGCCAGCAGTTTAGCGCGAGATACCATTTATAATGAAAAACTGTTTTTT.

The chain combines TRBV5-1 with TRBJ2-1; a weak D match, TRBD2 (5 bases). Trimming cost V 1 base and J 0 bases, with 11 bases left between them. In germline, CDR1 is SGHRS, CDR2 YFSETQ. The CDR3 length is 16 residues. DNA for the CDR3: TGCGCCAGCAGCTTGTATTTCGGGGACTCCTACAATGAGCAGTTCTTC. Protein product: CASSLYFGDSYNEQFF.

V is TRBV3-1 and J is TRBJ1-6, with D perhaps matching TRBD1 (5 bases). V was pared by 1 base and J by 6 bases, with 13 bases between. CDR3 length: 16 amino acids. CDR1 is LGHDT, CDR2 YNNKEL, per germline (reference sequence). The CDR3 DNA reads as TGTGCCAGCAGCCAAGGGGCAGGGCCTCGTAATTCACCCCTCCACTTT. It codes for CASSQGAGPRNSPLHF.

The gene calls are TRBV11-3 and TRBJ2-4; either TRBD1 or TRBD2 may fit D (5 bases each). The J call may be incorrect, as the DNA end agrees better with TRBJ2-7. Germline loops: CDR1 SGHNT, CDR2 YENEEA. This CDR3 spans 13 amino acids. CDR3 in amino acids: CASSMGVNYEQYF. As DNA, the CDR3 is TGTGCCAGCAGCATGGGGGTCAACTACGAGCAGTACTTC.

This clonotype was seen more than once but under ten times. The genes are TRBV29-1 and TRBJ2-4, with 9 bases identical to TRBD1. The J call is in doubt because the DNA end fits TRBJ2-7 better. CDR3 length equals 13 residues. Germline values: CDR1 SQVTM, CDR2 ANQGSEA. The DNA of the CDR3 is TGCAGCGTTGAAGGGGACAGGGAGTACGAGCAGTACTTC. Its translation is CSVEGDREYEQYF.

This clonotype was seen a few times. The chain employs TRBV7-2 and TRBJ2-3; a possible D gene is TRBD1 (5 bases). CDR1 SGHTA and CDR2 FQGNSA come from the germline V gene. V shed 5 bases and J shed 6 bases, with 9 bases lying between them. This CDR3 is 12 amino acids long. The CDR3 spells CASSVRVDTQYF. Written as DNA, the CDR3 is TGTGCCAGCAGCGTCAGGGTGGATACGCAGTATTTT.

The chain combines TRBV4-1 with TRBJ2-5, with D perhaps TRBD1 or TRBD2 (5 bases each). Germline V gene sequence: CDR1 MGHRA, CDR2 YSYEKL. This CDR3 is 16 amino acids long. V was trimmed by 2 bases and J by 2 bases, leaving 15 bases between them. CDR3 in amino acids: CASSQFLGTPQETQYF. In nucleotides, the CDR3 is TGCGCCAGCAGCCAATTCCTGGGGACCCCTCAAGAGACCCAGTACTTC.

The chain uses TRBV28 and TRBJ2-4; D might be TRBD1 (6 bases). CDR3 size: 14 residues. Trimming stripped 2 bases from V and 5 bases from J, with 10 bases between. Germline CDR1 MDHEN, CDR2 SYDVKM. CDR3 in DNA: TGTGCCAGCAGTTTAGTCAGGGGCGAAAACATTCAGTACTTC. Encoded protein: CASSLVRGENIQYF.

V gene TRBV20-1 combines with J gene TRBJ1-1; 7 nucleotides align to TRBD1. Trimming at V came to 1 base and at J to 0 bases, leaving 8 bases not matched to a gene. Germline V lookup: CDR1 DFQATT, CDR2 SNEGSKA (reference sequence). The CDR3 is made up of 16 amino acids. CDR3 sequence reads: CSARVPGGLMNTEAFF. DNA for the CDR3: TGCAGTGCTAGAGTCCCAGGGGGATTAATGAACACTGAAGCTTTCTTT.

This clonotype was detected only a few times. V is TRBV9 and J is TRBJ2-6; D call uncertain. Trimming cost V 0 bases and J 0 bases, with 10 bases left between them. The CDR3 covers 17 residues. The germline gives CDR1 SGDLS, CDR2 YYNGEE. The CDR3: CASSVANKPSGANVLTF. The CDR3 bases are TGTGCCAGCAGCGTAGCCAATAAGCCCTCTGGGGCCAACGTCCTGACTTTC.

V and J are TRBV7-2 and TRBJ2-3, with 9 bases aligning to TRBD2. CDR3 length: 16 residues. V trimming: 5 bases; J trimming: 1 base; junction bases outside the gene matches: 7. Per the germline V gene, CDR1 is SGHTA and CDR2 is FQGNSA. Here the CDR3 reads CASSKGLAQRTDTQYF. CDR3 sequence (DNA): TGTGCCAGCAGCAAAGGACTAGCGCAACGCACAGATACGCAGTATTTT.

This clonotype was seen only a few times. The V gene is TRBV28, the J gene TRBJ2-1, with D perhaps matching TRBD2 (5 bases). The V and J ends lost 6 bases and 3 bases respectively, with 12 bases between them. In germline, CDR1 is MDHEN, CDR2 SYDVKM. The CDR3 contains 14 residues. The CDR3 nucleotides read TGTGCCAGCAGAGGATCCGGGGACTACAATGAGCAGTTCTTC. Residues: CASRGSGDYNEQFF.

In regard to this clonotype: A read error is likely, as this CDR3 ends without the conserved phenylalanine or tryptophan. This chain joins TRBV4-1 and TRBJ2-1; the D is unclear. The CDR3 runs 13 residues. The ends were cut back, 4 bases at V and 5 bases at J, with 9 bases in the middle. The germline CDR1 and CDR2 sequences are MGHRA and YSYEKL. In DNA, the CDR3 is TGCGCCAGCAGCCTACACCTTGACAATGAGCAGTTCTGC. This sequence encodes CASSLHLDNEQFC.

This chain uses TRBV5-5 with TRBJ2-1, with D possibly matching TRBD1 (6 bases). The CDR3 spans 13 residues. From germline, CDR1 is SGHKS and CDR2 YYEKEE (reference sequence). V was pared by 4 bases and J by 6 bases, with 11 bases between. CDR3 coding DNA: TGTGCCAGCAGCCAGACAGGACCCAATGAGCAGTTCTTC. Its protein product is CASSQTGPNEQFF.

This clonotype was recorded a few times. The chain couples TRBV7-8 to TRBJ2-7; 7 bases match TRBD1. The V gene's germline CDR1 is SGHVS and CDR2 FQNEAQ. There are 15 residues in the CDR3. With V trimmed by 7 bases and J by 0 bases, 9 bases remained unmatched. CDR3 amino acids: CASTLGTVVSYEQYF. The CDR3 DNA follows: TGTGCCAGCACCCTCGGGACAGTCGTCTCCTACGAGCAGTACTTC. Supplemented by reference TRBV7-8 and TRBJ2-7, the full variable domain reads GAGVSQSPRYKVAKRGQDVALRCDPISGHVSLFWYQQALGQGPEFLTYFQNEAQLDKSGLPSDRFFAERPEGSVSTLKIQRTQQEDSAVYLCASTLGTVVSYEQYFGPGTRLTVT.

The chain is built from TRBV6-2 or TRBV6-3 and TRBJ2-1; a weak D match, TRBD2 (5 bases). CDR3 length equals 12 residues. V shed 7 bases and J shed 6 bases, with 10 bases lying between them. CDR1 and CDR2 (germline): MNHEY, SVGEGT. This CDR3 is CASNMRANEQFF. Written as DNA, the CDR3 is TGTGCCAGCAACATGAGGGCCAATGAGCAGTTCTTC.

This clonotype was picked up a small number of times. The chain combines TRBV5-1 with TRBJ2-5, with D unresolved. V dropped 0 bases and J dropped 0 bases, with 15 bases sitting between them. This CDR3 contains 17 residues. Per the germline V gene, CDR1 is SGHRS and CDR2 is YFSETQ. CDR3 protein: CASSLAIGIQYQETQYF. CDR3 DNA: TGCGCCAGCAGCTTGGCCATAGGGATCCAGTACCAAGAGACCCAGTACTTC.

This clonotype was detected a few times. One end of the junction fails to match germline, which may point to a read error. The chain's CDR3 is CAISEQGADSTDTQYF. DNA of the CDR3: TGTGCCATCAGTGAACAGGGGGCGGATAGCACAGATACACAGTATTTT. The rearrangement joins TRBV10-3 to TRBJ2-3, with TRBD1 identical over 9 bases. Per the germline V gene, CDR1 is ENHRY and CDR2 is SYGVKD. The CDR3 is 16 residues long.

Many counts were recorded for this clonotype. The chain is built from TRBV4-1 and TRBJ2-5, with D hard to call. V dropped 1 base and J dropped 5 bases, with 8 bases sitting between them. The CDR3 length is 13 residues. The germline V gene encodes CDR1 MGHRA and CDR2 YSYEKL. The CDR3 loop is CASSQVPWETQYF. DNA for the CDR3: TGCGCCAGCAGCCAAGTCCCATGGGAGACCCAGTACTTC.

The chain carries TRBV12-3 or TRBV12-4 and TRBJ1-4, with D tentatively TRBD1 (5 bases). This CDR3 is 16 amino acids long. V was shortened by 5 bases and J by 2 bases, with 15 bases between the two germline ends. The CDR3 loop reads CASSPRGVGTNEKLFF. The CDR3 DNA follows: TGTGCCAGCAGTCCCCGGGGGGTAGGGACTAATGAAAAACTGTTTTTT.

This clonotype has only a few counts. The chain carries TRBV7-2 and TRBJ2-1; TRBD2 aligns across 7 bases. Trimming took 2 bases from V and 13 from J; bases not matched to a gene: 11. This CDR3 is 14 amino acids long. Germline V lookup: CDR1 SGHTA, CDR2 FQGNSA. DNA of the CDR3: TGTGCCAGCAGCTTAATGGGGGGGGACGAGACCCAGTTCTTC. Translating it yields CASSLMGGDETQFF.

The rearrangement links TRBV5-6 to TRBJ2-1, with 13 nucleotides matching TRBD2. This CDR3 has 12 amino acids. CDR1 and CDR2 (germline): SGHDT, YYEEEE. The trim removed 5 bases at V and 12 bases at J, leaving 2 bases unmatched. CDR3 region: CASSWTSGRQFF. In DNA form, the CDR3 reads TGTGCCAGCAGTTGGACTAGCGGGAGGCAGTTCTTC.

This clonotype was observed a handful of times. The CDR3 DNA reads TGTGCCAGCAGCACAGGGGCAGGCGAGCAGTACTTC. Translating it yields CASSTGAGEQYF. V and J are TRBV7-9 and TRBJ2-7; TRBD1 agrees at 7 bases. V was pared by 5 bases and J by 6 bases, with 4 bases of the junction left unmatched. The length of the CDR3 is 12 residues. Germline values: CDR1 SEHNR, CDR2 FQNEAQ (reference sequence). Filled out from reference TRBV7-9 and TRBJ2-7, the complete variable domain reads DTGVSQNPRHKITKRGQNVTFRCDPISEHNRLYWYRQTLGQGPEFLTYFQNEAQLEKSRLLSDRFSAERPKGSFSTLEIQRTEQGDSAMYLCASSTGAGEQYFGPGTRLTVT.

This rearrangement joins TRBV20-1 to TRBJ2-1; 10 bases align to TRBD2. Unmatched junction bases numbered 18, after V lost 0 bases and J lost 7 bases. The CDR3 length is 19 residues. Germline lookup yields CDR1 DFQATT and CDR2 SNEGSKA (reference sequence). CDR3 residues: CSARDLRLAGAPGYNEQFF. CDR3 nucleotide sequence: TGCAGTGCTAGAGATCTTCGGCTAGCGGGGGCGCCCGGGTATAATGAGCAGTTCTTC.

The gene calls are TRBV7-2 and TRBJ2-6, with a tentative D call TRBD1 (6 bases). Trimming took 8 bases from V and 4 from J, leaving 21 bases between them. Germline V gene lookup returns CDR1 SGHTA and CDR2 FQGNSA. There are 17 residues in the CDR3. The CDR3: CASSLNRAERGANVLTF. CDR3 nucleotide sequence: TGTGCCAGCTCGCTTAACAGGGCCGAGAGGGGGGCCAACGTCCTGACTTTC. The variable domain in full, with the rest retrieved from reference TRBV7-2 and TRBJ2-6, is GAGVSQSPSNKVTEKGKDVELRCDPISGHTALYWYRQSLGQGLEFLIYFQGNSAPDKSGLPSDRFSAERTGGSVSTLTIQRTQQEDSAVYLCASSLNRAERGANVLTFGAGSRLTVL.

The chain couples TRBV7-2 to TRBJ1-5; D is unclear. The CDR3 has 15 residues. Deletions cut 2 bases from V and 3 bases from J, with 11 bases between. Germline V gene lookup returns CDR1 SGHTA and CDR2 FQGNSA. CDR3 nucleotides: TGTGCCAGCAGCTTACAAGGGCAATTCAATCAGCCCCAGCATTTT. This translates into CASSLQGQFNQPQHF.

This clonotype showed up many times. V is TRBV7-2 and J is TRBJ2-1; D possibly uses TRBD1 or TRBD2 (5 bases each). This CDR3 contains 15 residues. V lost 5 bases and J lost 0, with 11 bases in between. CDR1 and CDR2 (germline): SGHTA, FQGNSA. CDR3 in amino acids: CASSLGPSSYNEQFF. As DNA, the CDR3 is TGTGCCAGCAGCCTGGGACCCAGCTCCTACAATGAGCAGTTCTTC.

The J gene is TRBJ2-2, the V gene TRBV5-1, with TRBD1 as a possible D gene (5 bases). The V gene lost 0 bases and the J gene lost 7 bases, with 7 bases spanning the gap. This CDR3 contains 13 residues. CDR1 is SGHRS, CDR2 YFSETQ, per germline. The DNA for the CDR3 is TGCGCCAGCAGCTTGGAGGGGTTCGGGGAGCTGTTTTTT. Its translation is CASSLEGFGELFF.

This chain links TRBV7-2 with TRBJ1-2; D gene uncertain. Germline CDR1 reads SGHTA; CDR2 reads FQGNSA. The CDR3 spans 14 residues. Trimming pared 5 bases from V and 3 bases from J, leaving 13 bases between. The CDR3 region is CASSPRTRDYGYTF. The CDR3 nucleotides read TGTGCCAGCAGCCCCCGGACCCGAGACTATGGCTACACCTTC.

The chain uses TRBV10-3 and TRBJ1-6; D gene uncertain. CDR1 and CDR2 from the germline V gene are ENHRY and SYGVKD. The V gene lost 2 bases and the J gene lost 6 bases, with 11 bases spanning the gap. The CDR3 covers 15 residues. CDR3 sequence: CAISEGPGSNSPLHF. CDR3 nucleotides: TGTGCCATCAGTGAGGGACCCGGGAGTAATTCACCCCTCCACTTT.

V and J are TRBV6-5 and TRBJ2-1; TRBD2 matches at 12 bases. Per the germline V gene, CDR1 is MNHEY and CDR2 is SVGAGI. CDR3 length: 16 residues. With V trimmed by 6 bases and J by 3 bases, 6 bases remained unmatched. The CDR3 DNA sequence: TGTGCCAGCAGCGGACTAGCGGGGTCTAACTACAATGAGCAGTTCTTC. As protein: CASSGLAGSNYNEQFF.